Listed here are 22 T cell receptor beta chains from one sample, sequenced in a study of blood T cells in healthy people across ages (dated by TCRdb to about 2015). The library was generated by 5' RACE. Sequencing relied on an Illumina HiSeq 2500. A second PCR of about 7 to 12 cycles was performed with a sample-barcoded 5' primer and a J-beta primer mix. TCRdb reprocessed the public reads (quality trimming at Q25 with fastp, clone calling with MiXCR) and kept in-frame beta chains. Every distinct CDR3 protein forms one entry, paired with its most common genes and DNA. A total of some 550,000 distinct CDR3 sequences appear in this sample, around 48% of them only once. The ten largest clones represent roughly 24% of the sample. The specimen sequenced was blood. The receptors originated from a man at least 80 years old in good health.

The V and J genes are TRBV5-1 and TRBJ2-5; 7 bases align to TRBD1. The tail of the sequence fits TRBJ2-7 better, so the J call may be wrong. Per the germline V gene, CDR1 is SGHRS and CDR2 is YFSETQ. The CDR3 is made up of 14 amino acids. The CDR3 DNA reads as TGCGCCAGCAGCCCAGACAGGGACCCCCGCGAGCAGTACTTC. This codes for CASSPDRDPREQYF.

The V gene is TRBV7-9, the J gene TRBJ1-5, with 7 bases identical to TRBD1. V dropped 4 bases and J dropped 6; count of bases not matched to a gene: 6. The CDR3 covers 14 residues. The germline CDR1 and CDR2 sequences are SEHNR and FQNEAQ (reference sequence). The CDR3: CASSSDRAAQPQHF. The CDR3 nucleotides read TGTGCCAGCAGCTCCGACAGGGCAGCTCAGCCCCAGCATTTT.

The sample holds a few counts of this clonotype. The chain joins TRBV4-1 to TRBJ2-5; 7 bases line up with TRBD2. Looked up from germline, CDR1 is MGHRA and CDR2 is YSYEKL. This CDR3 contains 16 residues. The V gene end was trimmed by 0 bases and the J gene end by 5 bases; junction bases not matched to a gene: 9. CDR3 residues: CASSQERLAEWETQYF. The CDR3 coding sequence is TGCGCCAGCAGCCAAGAGCGGCTAGCGGAGTGGGAGACCCAGTACTTC.

V and J are TRBV11-2 and TRBJ2-1, with TRBD2 identical over 8 bases. Germline V gene lookup returns CDR1 SGHAT and CDR2 FQNNGV. V gave up 3 bases and J gave up 2 bases; unmatched junction bases: 9. This CDR3 is built from 17 residues. The CDR3 loop reads CASSLWVGTRTYNEQFF. The CDR3 DNA follows: TGTGCCAGCAGCTTGTGGGTTGGGACTAGGACCTACAATGAGCAGTTCTTC.

This chain uses TRBV6-2 or TRBV6-3 with TRBJ2-3; D uncertain. V was clipped by 0 bases and J by 8 bases, with 6 bases between them. Germline CDR1 is MNHEY and CDR2 is SVGEGT. The CDR3 extends over 12 amino acids. The CDR3 reads CASSYSTTTQYF. The CDR3 DNA reads TGTGCCAGCAGTTACTCCACCACTACGCAGTATTTT.

This rearrangement joins TRBV20-1 to TRBJ2-5; 9 nucleotides align to TRBD1. In germline, CDR1 is DFQATT, CDR2 SNEGSKA (reference sequence). The J segment lost 1 base and the V segment lost 0 bases, leaving 3 bases of the junction unmatched. The CDR3 length is 15 residues. The CDR3, as DNA: TGCAGTGCTAGAGATGGGGACAGGGCCCAAGAGACCCAGTACTTC. Protein product: CSARDGDRAQETQYF.

This clonotype has just a few counts. The chain employs TRBV7-2 and TRBJ2-6; weak D call: TRBD2 (6 bases). Trimming removed 5 bases at V and 0 bases at J, with 11 bases between. Germline V gene lookup returns CDR1 SGHTA and CDR2 FQGNSA. The CDR3 sequence is 16 residues long. The CDR3 region has the DNA TGTGCCAGCAGCCACGGGGGTCCCTCTGGGGCCAACGTCCTGACTTTC. Residues: CASSHGGPSGANVLTF.

This clonotype was detected only a few times. V and J are TRBV9 and TRBJ2-4; perhaps TRBD2 as D (7 bases). Trimming removed 0 bases at V and 0 bases at J, with 13 bases between. The length of the CDR3 is 17 residues. Per germline, CDR1 SGDLS and CDR2 YYNGEE. Here the CDR3 reads CASSVAPGGVAKNIQYF. For the CDR3, the DNA is TGTGCCAGCAGCGTAGCTCCGGGGGGCGTAGCCAAAAACATTCAGTACTTC.

Only a few counts were recorded for this clonotype. The J gene is TRBJ1-1, the V gene TRBV6-5; 7 bases fit TRBD1. Germline V gives CDR1 MNHEY, CDR2 SVGAGI. The CDR3 contains 12 residues. V shed 6 bases and J 9 bases; nucleotides not matched to a gene: 7. CDR3: CASSRNRGQAFF. The CDR3 nucleotides are TGTGCCAGCAGCAGAAACAGGGGCCAAGCTTTCTTT.

This clonotype was observed at least ten times. CDR3 nucleotides: TGTGCCAGCAGTTACCCCGGGTACCAAGAGACCCAGTACTTC. It yields the protein CASSYPGYQETQYF. The chain uses TRBV6-6 and TRBJ2-5; no clear D gene. The CDR3 covers 14 residues. V gave up 2 bases and J gave up 0 bases, with 7 bases separating them. The germline gives CDR1 MNHNY, CDR2 SVGAGI (reference sequence).

The genes are TRBV7-2 and TRBJ1-1; weak D call: TRBD1 (5 bases). V gave up 2 bases and J gave up 7 bases, with 14 bases separating them. This CDR3 has 14 amino acids. From germline, CDR1 is SGHTA and CDR2 FQGNSA. The CDR3 DNA is TGTGCCAGCAGCTTACAGGGAGGGGATTATGAAGCTTTCTTT. Its translation is CASSLQGGDYEAFF. Combining the CDR3 with reference TRBV7-2 and TRBJ1-1 gives the whole variable domain GAGVSQSPSNKVTEKGKDVELRCDPISGHTALYWYRQSLGQGLEFLIYFQGNSAPDKSGLPSDRFSAERTGGSVSTLTIQRTQQEDSAVYLCASSLQGGDYEAFFGQGTRLTVV.

The chain recombines TRBV21-1 with TRBJ2-7; TRBD1 reflects the table's D call only, with no check against the DNA. TRBV21-1 is marked as a pseudogene. The CDR3 extends over 17 amino acids. The CDR3 protein is CASSREEQGAKAYEQYF. The DNA of the CDR3 is TGTGCCAGCAGCAGAGAGGAACAGGGGGCGAAGGCCTACGAGCAGTACTTC.

The V gene is TRBV20-1, the J gene TRBJ2-3, with 8 bases identical to TRBD2. Looked up from germline, CDR1 is DFQATT and CDR2 is SNEGSKA (reference sequence). CDR3 size: 15 residues. The ends lost 5 bases at V and 7 bases at J; junction bases unmatched: 14. The DNA of the CDR3 is TGCAGTGCTGAGATACTAGCGGTAGATTCGTATACGCAGTATTTT. Residues: CSAEILAVDSYTQYF.

This clonotype has a single count. The chain recombines TRBV20-1 with TRBJ1-1, with 8 nucleotides matching TRBD1. Germline CDR1 is DFQATT and CDR2 is SNEGSKA (reference sequence). Trimming removed 6 bases from V and 8 bases from J; junction bases left unmatched: 8. CDR3 length: 12 amino acids. CDR3 nucleotides: TGCAGTGCGAAGGGACAGGTAGGCGAAGCTTTCTTT. The encoded protein is CSAKGQVGEAFF.

The rearrangement links TRBV10-3 to TRBJ1-5; D might be TRBD1 (5 bases). The germline gives CDR1 ENHRY, CDR2 SYGVKD. This CDR3 spans 19 amino acids. The ends were cut back, 1 base at V and 0 bases at J, with 19 bases in the middle. The CDR3 DNA follows: TGTGCCATCAGTGAGTTCGTCAGTGTGACAGAACATAGCAATCAGCCCCAGCATTTT. This encodes CAISEFVSVTEHSNQPQHF.

This clonotype appeared a few times. V and J are TRBV7-9 and TRBJ2-2; D possibly corresponds to TRBD1 (6 bases). The germline V gene encodes CDR1 SEHNR and CDR2 FQNEAQ (reference sequence). The V and J ends lost 3 bases and 0 bases respectively, with 8 bases between them. The CDR3 loop spans 15 amino acids. The CDR3 coding sequence is TGTGCCAGCAGCTTCAGGGGCCCGAACACCGGGGAGCTGTTTTTT. Translated, it gives CASSFRGPNTGELFF. Full variable domain (missing parts from reference TRBV7-9 and TRBJ2-2): DTGVSQNPRHKITKRGQNVTFRCDPISEHNRLYWYRQTLGQGPEFLTYFQNEAQLEKSRLLSDRFSAERPKGSFSTLEIQRTEQGDSAMYLCASSFRGPNTGELFFGEGSRLTVL.

J is TRBJ2-1 and V is TRBV7-3, with TRBD2 matching 7 bases. Looked up from germline, CDR1 is SGHTA and CDR2 is FQGTGA. The CDR3 loop spans 14 amino acids. Trimming cost V 5 bases and J 8 bases; bases outside gene matches: 9. CDR3 sequence: CASSARTSNDEQFF. The CDR3 bases are TGTGCCAGCAGCGCACGGACTAGTAACGATGAGCAGTTCTTC.

As regards this clonotype: With a much larger clone just one base away, this may be a read error. The rearrangement links TRBV7-9 to TRBJ2-5; D ambiguous. The J call may be wrong; the DNA end is better matched by TRBJ2-1. Germline CDR1 and CDR2: SEHNR and FQNEAQ (reference sequence). CDR3 length: 16 amino acids. The CDR3 region is CASSLSVVETQETQFF. The CDR3 bases are TGTGCCAGCAGCTTGAGCGTTGTGGAAACCCAAGAGACCCAGTTCTTC.

The rearrangement links TRBV27 to TRBJ2-1; 15 bases align to TRBD2. Germline V gives CDR1 MNHEY, CDR2 SMNVEV (reference sequence). The CDR3 spans 14 residues. The V gene end was trimmed by 8 bases and the J gene end by 10 bases; junction bases not matched to a gene: 6. CDR3 DNA sequence: TGTGCCAGCCGGACTAGCGGGGGGGCATGGGAGCAGTTCTTC. Its protein product is CASRTSGGAWEQFF.

The chain uses TRBV5-1 and TRBJ1-5; 8 bases match TRBD1. Germline V lookup: CDR1 SGHRS, CDR2 YFSETQ. Losses at the gene ends were 4 bases for V and 0 bases for J; bases not matched to a gene: 3. The CDR3 loop spans 15 amino acids. This chain's CDR3 is CASSGDRYSNQPQHF. CDR3 DNA: TGCGCCAGCAGCGGGGACAGGTATAGCAATCAGCCCCAGCATTTT.

The genes are TRBV6-5 and TRBJ1-2; no definite D call. Between the trimmed V and J ends, which lost 5 bases and 1 base, there was a span of 8 bases. This CDR3 spans 13 amino acids. In germline, CDR1 is MNHEY, CDR2 SVGAGI. CDR3 region: CASSAYINYGYTF. The CDR3 nucleotides read TGTGCCAGCAGTGCCTATATTAACTATGGCTACACCTTC.

The rearrangement uses TRBV10-3 and TRBJ2-3; maybe TRBD2 (5 bases). The germline CDR1 and CDR2 sequences are ENHRY and SYGVKD. There are 13 residues in the CDR3. Trimming pared 4 bases from V and 8 bases from J, leaving 13 bases between. The CDR3 is CAISGVDGGTQYF. CDR3 nucleotide sequence: TGTGCCATCAGTGGGGTCGACGGAGGTACGCAGTATTTT.